A selection of T cell receptor beta chains follows, all from one sample in a study of blood T cell repertoires in COVID-19. Here immunoSEQ multiplex PCR was the method, and the copy in TCRdb shows in-frame clones only, minus some. The sample records over 250,000 clones, around 92% being singletons. The sample taken for sequencing was peripheral blood. These TCRs come from a person between 18 and 35 years old with COVID-19, enrolled during active disease. CDR3s include the opening cysteine and the closing phenylalanine or tryptophan. The D gene is left open where the match is weak. Rows give clone size only sometimes, using once, few, many, or a class for an expanded clone.

j_call	d_call	v_call	clone_size	cdr3_aa	cdr3_nt
TRBJ2-4	TRBD2	TRBV24-1	.	CATSLSGSAKNIQYF	TGTGCCACCAGCCTTAGCGGGAGTGCCAAAAACATTCAGTACTTC
TRBJ2-7	TRBD2	TRBV5-1	.	CASSPRVAGDSYEQYF	TGCGCCAGCAGCCCTCGAGTAGCGGGAGACTCCTACGAGCAGTACTTC
TRBJ2-3	TRBD1	TRBV2	once	CASSEGQGDTDTQYF	TGTGCCAGCAGTGAAGGCCAGGGGGACACAGATACGCAGTATTTT
TRBJ2-7	TRBD1	TRBV25-1	once	CASSEAPGQGYEQYF	TGTGCCAGCAGTGAAGCCCCGGGACAGGGCTACGAGCAGTACTTC
TRBJ2-2	TRBD1	TRBV10-1	.	CASSRGQGEVGELFF	TGCGCCAGCAGCCGAGGACAGGGGGAAGTCGGGGAGCTGTTTTTT
TRBJ1-1	.	TRBV4-1	.	CASSPKMSHDGGTEAFF	TGCGCCAGCAGCCCAAAGATGTCCCACGACGGGGGCACTGAAGCTTTCTTT
TRBJ2-1	.	TRBV5-6	.	CASSSFGGIYNEQFF	TGTGCCAGCAGCTCCTTCGGCGGAATTTACAATGAGCAGTTCTTC
TRBJ1-5	.	TRBV6-2/TRBV6-3	once	CASSYGGGNQPQHF	TGTGCCAGCAGTTACGGGGGGGGGAATCAGCCCCAGCATTTT
TRBJ1-2	.	TRBV3-1/TRBV3-2	.	CASSRNPGEGGYTF	TGTGCCAGCAGCCGCAATCCAGGGGAGGGCGGCTACACCTTC
TRBJ2-1	TRBD2	TRBV2	.	CASNVALERGSNEQFF	TGTGCCAGCAACGTGGCTCTGGAGCGGGGGTCTAATGAGCAGTTCTTC
TRBJ2-3	.	TRBV21-1	.	CASSPAGTLGTDTQYF	TGTGCCAGCAGTCCTGCCGGGACTCTAGGAACAGATACGCAGTATTTT
TRBJ2-4	TRBD2	TRBV5-1	once	CASSPGLAEPDLAKNIQYF	TGCGCCAGCAGCCCGGGACTAGCGGAGCCGGATCTAGCCAAAAACATTCAGTACTTC
TRBJ2-5	TRBD2	TRBV14	.	CASSRTGGQETQYF	TGTGCCAGCAGCCGCACGGGGGGCCAAGAGACCCAGTACTTC
TRBJ1-1	.	TRBV28	.	CASSSRVGTEAFF	TGTGCCAGCAGTTCCAGGGTCGGCACTGAAGCTTTCTTT
TRBJ2-1	TRBD1	TRBV7-9	.	CASSLEGQGAHEQFF	TGTGCCAGCAGCTTAGAGGGACAGGGGGCCCATGAGCAGTTCTTC
TRBJ2-5	.	TRBV6-2/TRBV6-3	.	CASSYGGGETQYF	TGTGCCAGCAGTTATGGAGGGGGCGAGACCCAGTACTTC
TRBJ1-2	TRBD1	TRBV6-5	few	CASGWDRGGYTF	TGTGCCAGCGGCTGGGACAGGGGTGGCTACACCTTC
TRBJ1-1	.	TRBV12-5	once	CASGPPRNAEAFF	TGTGCTAGTGGCCCGCCCAGGAACGCTGAAGCTTTCTTT
TRBJ1-4	TRBD1	TRBV7-9	.	CASSPRTGAQEKLFF	TGTGCCAGCAGCCCGAGGACAGGGGCGCAGGAAAAACTGTTTTTT
TRBJ2-3	TRBD2	TRBV7-9	.	CASSSSRTSGTEDTQYF	TGTGCCAGCAGCTCCTCACGGACTAGCGGGACCGAGGATACGCAGTATTTT
TRBJ1-5	TRBD1	TRBV5-6	once	CASSSGTAVETQHF	TGTGCCAGCAGCTCCGGGACAGCGGTTGAGACCCAGCATTTT
TRBJ1-1	.	TRBV9	.	CASSVGREAQFRTFF	TGTGCCAGCAGCGTAGGGAGGGAGGCTCAGTTCCGGACTTTCTTT
TRBJ2-7	TRBD1	TRBV3-1/TRBV3-2	.	CASSPPDRDHEQYF	TGTGCCAGCAGCCCGCCGGACAGGGACCACGAGCAGTACTTC
TRBJ2-7	TRBD1	TRBV6-2/TRBV6-3	.	CASSIQGGPYEQYF	TGTGCCAGCAGTATACAGGGGGGACCCTACGAGCAGTACTTC
TRBJ1-5	TRBD1	TRBV24-1	once	CATSDYRGGQPQHF	TGTGCCACCAGTGATTACAGGGGAGGACAGCCCCAGCATTTT
TRBJ1-4	.	TRBV4-1	.	CASSPRGQLGEKLFF	TGCGCCAGCAGCCCCCGCGGGCAACTCGGTGAAAAACTGTTTTTT
TRBJ1-3	TRBD1	TRBV3-1/TRBV3-2	.	CASSQDRDRGSGNTIYF	TGTGCCAGCAGCCAAGATCGGGACAGGGGCTCTGGAAACACCATATATTTT
TRBJ1-4	.	TRBV15	once	CATSFSPGGNEKLFF	TGTGCCACCAGCTTCAGTCCCGGAGGTAATGAAAAACTGTTTTTT
TRBJ1-5	TRBD1	TRBV10-3	.	CAISGTGNQPQHF	TGTGCCATCAGCGGGACAGGAAATCAGCCCCAGCATTTT
TRBJ1-4	.	TRBV4-2	.	CASSQDKAGSVEKLFF	TGTGCCAGCAGCCAAGATAAGGCAGGCTCCGTGGAAAAACTGTTTTTT
TRBJ1-5	TRBD1	TRBV19	.	CASSDGQGVKGSQPQHF	TGTGCCAGTAGTGACGGACAGGGAGTAAAAGGCAGTCAGCCCCAGCATTTT
TRBJ2-3	.	TRBV19	.	CASSPGDFSTDTQYF	TGTGCCAGTAGTCCGGGGGACTTCAGCACAGATACGCAGTATTTT
TRBJ2-6	.	TRBV5-6	.	CASSSPLSSGANVLTF	TGTGCCAGCAGCTCTCCCCTTAGCTCTGGGGCCAACGTCCTGACTTTC
TRBJ2-1	.	TRBV27	.	CASSYYISSYNEQFF	TGTGCCAGCAGTTACTATATAAGCTCCTACAATGAGCAGTTCTTC
TRBJ2-1	TRBD2	TRBV14	.	CASSHDDIWTSGSTSEQFF	TGTGCCAGCAGCCACGACGATATCTGGACTAGCGGGAGCACTAGTGAGCAGTTCTTC
TRBJ2-7	.	TRBV27	.	CASSFGGKPYEQYF	TGTGCCAGCAGTTTTGGTGGCAAACCCTACGAGCAGTACTTC
TRBJ2-5	.	TRBV21-1	once	CASTEHRDRGEETQYF	TGTGCCAGCACCGAACACCGGGACAGGGGAGAAGAGACCCAGTACTTC
TRBJ1-4	TRBD1	TRBV11-2	.	CASSLDPGGFEKLFF	TGTGCCAGCAGCTTAGACCCAGGGGGCTTTGAAAAACTGTTTTTT
TRBJ1-1	.	TRBV7-9	.	CASSPQNTEAFF	TGTGCCAGCAGCCCACAGAACACTGAAGCTTTCTTT
TRBJ2-7	TRBD2	TRBV6-4	.	CASSDTAGPGNEQYF	TGTGCCAGCAGTGACACAGCGGGACCCGGGAACGAGCAGTACTTC
TRBJ2-5	.	TRBV21-1	.	CASSKTGGETQYF	TGTGCCAGCAGCAAAACAGGGGGAGAGACCCAGTACTTC
TRBJ2-7	TRBD2	TRBV12-3/TRBV12-4	.	CASRLAGGSEQYF	TGTGCCAGCAGATTAGCGGGAGGATCAGAGCAGTACTTC
TRBJ1-6	.	TRBV6-4	.	CASSDFQAFYNSPLHF	TGTGCCAGCAGTGACTTCCAGGCCTTCTATAATTCACCCCTCCACTTT
TRBJ2-3	.	TRBV18	.	CASSRMLTDTQYF	TGTGCCAGCTCCAGGATGTTGACAGATACGCAGTATTTT
TRBJ2-2	.	TRBV5-4	.	CASTLGVNTGELFF	TGTGCCAGCACCCTCGGGGTTAACACCGGGGAGCTGTTTTTT
TRBJ2-2	.	TRBV2	.	CASSGVLADTGELFF	TGTGCCAGCAGTGGAGTTCTAGCCGACACCGGGGAGCTGTTTTTT
TRBJ2-7	.	TRBV5-6	once	CASSPGGSGLAYEQYF	TGTGCCAGCAGCCCCGGTGGTAGCGGTCTAGCCTACGAGCAGTACTTC
TRBJ2-1	TRBD1	TRBV27	.	CASRKSSGQNYNEQFF	TGTGCCAGCAGGAAATCATCGGGACAGAACTACAATGAGCAGTTCTTC
TRBJ2-3	TRBD2	TRBV7-9	.	CASSPGTSGGGGQYF	TGTGCCAGCAGTCCCGGGACTAGCGGAGGTGGAGGGCAGTATTTT
TRBJ1-1	.	TRBV15	.	CATSRDSGWTEAFF	TGTGCCACCAGCAGAGATTCAGGGTGGACTGAAGCTTTCTTT
TRBJ2-3	TRBD1	TRBV5-1	.	CASRSQGAVTDTQYF	TGCGCCAGCAGGTCACAGGGGGCTGTCACAGATACGCAGTATTTT
TRBJ1-1	TRBD1	TRBV4-1	.	CASSLLQGMNTEAFF	TGCGCCAGCAGCCTCCTACAGGGGATGAACACTGAAGCTTTCTTT
TRBJ1-6	TRBD1	TRBV27	.	CASSLGTGNSPLHF	TGTGCCAGCAGTTTAGGGACAGGGAATTCACCCCTCCACTTT
TRBJ2-1	TRBD2	TRBV3-1/TRBV3-2	once	CASIPSGRVNEQFF	TGTGCCAGCATTCCCAGCGGGAGAGTCAATGAGCAGTTCTTC
TRBJ2-1	TRBD2	TRBV2	.	CASSEGAGYGYEQFF	TGTGCCAGCAGTGAGGGAGCGGGATATGGATATGAGCAGTTCTTC
TRBJ2-5	TRBD2	TRBV4-1	.	CASSQGEGPTYF	TGCGCCAGCAGCCAAGGGGAGGGGCCGACGTACTTC
TRBJ1-2	TRBD1	TRBV7-9	once	CASSETGIYGYTF	TGTGCCAGCAGCGAGACAGGGATCTATGGCTACACCTTC